Presented here are 16 T cell receptor beta chains from one specimen sequenced in a study of shared clonotypes between healthy human individuals. Data came from immunoSEQ multiplex PCR; TCRdb stores just in-frame clones and leaves some out. The table shows roughly 1.5 million clones, with approximately 98% occurring only once. Sequencing input: naive CD4+ T cells sorted from blood. Subset noted: CD45RA+ positively selected. The receptors were sampled from a young man in good health.

This chain uses TRBV7-3 with TRBJ2-1; possibly TRBD2 for D (6 bases). Trimming removed 5 bases from V and 11 bases from J, with 19 bases in between. The CDR3 length is 14 residues. In germline, CDR1 is SGHTA, CDR2 FQGTGA. The CDR3 sequence: CASSTSVMAGKQFF. The CDR3 nucleotides read TGTGCCAGCAGCACATCCGTCATGGCGGGGAAGCAGTTCTTC.

The chain carries TRBV28 and TRBJ1-5, with D unresolved. The V and J ends lost 6 bases and 7 bases respectively, with 13 bases between them. Germline CDR1 MDHEN, CDR2 SYDVKM. The CDR3 is made up of 13 amino acids. CDR3 sequence reads: CASSLNFAQPQHF. The CDR3 nucleotides are TGTGCCAGCAGCCTAAATTTCGCGCAGCCCCAGCATTTT. Complete variable domain (other parts from reference TRBV28 and TRBJ1-5): DVKVTQSSRYLVKRTGEKVFLECVQDMDHENMFWYRQDPGLGLRLIYFSYDVKMKEKGDIPEGYSVSREKKERFSLILESASTNQTSMYLCASSLNFAQPQHFGDGTRLSIL.

Concerning this clone itself: Because it lacks the conserved phenylalanine or tryptophan at the end, this CDR3 is likely a read error. No DNA is shown, since the ends of the CDR3 on it are uncertain; the CDR3 is the one TCRdb lists. The V call is TRBV7-2, the J call TRBJ1-5; the table calls TRBD1, which could not be checked here. The CDR3 totals 14 residues, both ends included. Germline loops: CDR1 SGHTA, CDR2 FQGNSA. The CDR3: CASSSSNAGTTTMA.

The V and J genes are TRBV11-3 and TRBJ2-2; D possibly uses TRBD1 or TRBD2 (5 bases each). From germline, CDR1 is SGHNT and CDR2 YENEEA. The CDR3 is made up of 17 amino acids. Trimming took off 2 bases at V and 3 bases at J, with 16 bases between the two ends. The CDR3 DNA is TGTGCCAGCAGCTTAAAGGGATGGGGGAGAGACACCGGGGAGCTGTTTTTT. Translation gives CASSLKGWGRDTGELFF.

In this sample, this clone turned up once. The CDR3 sequence is CASSYLGPAGYEQYF. The CDR3 DNA reads as TGTGCCAGCAGTTATCTTGGCCCAGCAGGCTACGAGCAGTACTTC. The chain employs TRBV6-5 and TRBJ2-7; no firm D call. The CDR3 sequence is 15 residues long. Germline values: CDR1 MNHEY, CDR2 SVGAGI. Trimming left V 3 bases short and J 3 bases short, with 15 bases between.

In DNA form, the CDR3 reads TGTGCCAGCAGCTCCACAGGGGTGACGGAGACCCAGTACTTC. Translating gives CASSSTGVTETQYF. This chain joins TRBV7-9 and TRBJ2-5; 7 bases fit TRBD1. The V gene's germline CDR1 is SEHNR and CDR2 FQNEAQ (reference sequence). The V and J ends lost 4 bases and 5 bases, in that order; junction bases with no gene match: 7. This CDR3 spans 14 amino acids.

This chain uses TRBV7-8 with TRBJ2-7; D unresolved. Germline V gene data show CDR1 as SGHVS and CDR2 as FQNEAQ. The CDR3 extends over 14 amino acids. Between the trimmed V and J ends, which lost 4 bases and 5 bases, there was a span of 15 bases. The CDR3 DNA sequence: TGTGCCAGCAGCTCCTGGTTCGGAGTCGACGAGCAGTACTTC. This gives the protein CASSSWFGVDEQYF.

The sample holds one count of this clone. The V call is TRBV28, the J call TRBJ2-7, with 10 bases fitting TRBD2. CDR1 and CDR2 from the germline V gene are MDHEN and SYDVKM. CDR3 length: 14 residues. V trimming: 2 bases; J trimming: 6 bases; junction bases outside the gene matches: 4. The CDR3 DNA reads as TGTGCCAGCAGTTTAGCGATAGCGGGAGGCGAGCAGTACTTC. Translation: CASSLAIAGGEQYF.

This chain joins TRBV30 and TRBJ1-2; weak D call: TRBD1 (5 bases). The CDR3 length is 13 residues. Trimming removed 4 bases from V and 2 bases from J, with 11 bases in between. Germline V CDR1 and CDR2: GTSNPN, SVGIG (reference sequence). The CDR3, as DNA: TGTGCCTGGACTCAGGGAAGGAACTATGGCTACACCTTC. It codes for CAWTQGRNYGYTF.

The chain carries TRBV27 and TRBJ1-2, with D unclear. The CDR3 is 14 residues long. Germline V gene sequence: CDR1 MNHEY, CDR2 SMNVEV (reference sequence). Deletions cut 6 bases from V and 8 bases from J, with 19 bases between. In nucleotides, the CDR3 is TGTGCCAGCAGCCTACGGGTCCCAGGATTGGGCTACACCTTC. Amino acid sequence: CASSLRVPGLGYTF.

The V call is TRBV5-4, the J call TRBJ2-6; D gene ambiguous. The CDR3 has 13 amino acids. CDR1 and CDR2 from the germline V gene are SGHNT and YYREEE (reference sequence). The V and J ends lost 10 bases and 1 base respectively, with 9 bases between them. CDR3 in amino acids: CAPGISGANVLTF. DNA of the CDR3: TGTGCCCCGGGCATTTCTGGGGCCAACGTCCTGACTTTC.

The gene calls are TRBV11-3 and TRBJ2-5; TRBD1 aligns across 7 bases. The CDR3 is made up of 15 amino acids. Germline V CDR1 and CDR2: SGHNT, YENEEA. V dropped 1 base and J dropped 1; count of bases not matched to a gene: 3. CDR3 amino acids: CASSLGAGGQETQYF. The CDR3 region has the DNA TGTGCCAGCAGCTTAGGGGCAGGGGGCCAAGAGACCCAGTACTTC.

The count of this clone is one. The chain joins TRBV18 to TRBJ2-2; a possible D gene is TRBD1 (5 bases). The CDR3 sequence is 15 residues long. Trimming stripped 2 bases from V and 0 bases from J, with 7 bases between. CDR1 KGHSH and CDR2 LQKENI come from the germline V gene. CDR3 bases: TGTGCCAGCTCACCAACCAGGGCGAACACCGGGGAGCTGTTTTTT. Translated, it gives CASSPTRANTGELFF.

The V call is TRBV7-2, the J call TRBJ1-5, with D uncertain. CDR1 is SGHTA and CDR2 is FQGNSA in the germline V gene. V was pared by 3 bases and J by 3 bases, with 6 bases between. The CDR3 is 13 amino acids. The CDR3 here is CASSFRTNQPQHF. The CDR3, as DNA: TGTGCCAGCAGCTTCAGAACCAATCAGCCCCAGCATTTT.

This clone was seen only once. This chain links TRBV7-9 with TRBJ2-7, with D hard to call. The germline gives CDR1 SEHNR, CDR2 FQNEAQ (reference sequence). V lost 4 bases to trimming and J lost 7 bases, with 11 bases between them. CDR3 size: 12 residues. CDR3 sequence (DNA): TGTGCCAGCAGCTCGACGGGCTCTGAGCAGTACTTC. This codes for CASSSTGSEQYF.

The chain couples TRBV28 to TRBJ2-5; the D gene is possibly TRBD1 (6 bases). V was clipped by 1 base and J by 5 bases, with 8 bases between them. CDR3 length: 13 amino acids. The germline CDR1 and CDR2 sequences are MDHEN and SYDVKM. CDR3 sequence (DNA): TGTGCCAGCAGTTTATACAGGGCGGAGACCCAGTACTTC. It is translated as CASSLYRAETQYF.